Sequencing of this T cell receptor beta chain was carried out in a study of blood T cell repertoires in COVID-19. Whole-study context: Some COVID-19 samples were acute and others convalescent; all came from the United States, Italy and Spain. PBMCs, B-cell-depleted T cells, or T cells provided the cDNA or gDNA that made up the material.

Sequenced by immunoSEQ multiplex PCR; TCRdb stores in-frame clones only, minus some. The sample gives under 200,000 clones, around 85% of which show up once; approximately 5.6% is in the top ten. Deletions cut 5 bases from V and 6 bases from J, with 9 bases between. The CDR3 spans 12 residues. From germline, CDR1 is ENHRY and CDR2 SYGVKD. Residents of about two dozen US areas, aged about 18 to 95 years, made up the participants. This receptor was obtained from a woman aged 40 to 50 with acute COVID-19. The chain links TRBV10-3 to TRBJ2-3; a weak D match, TRBD2 (5 bases). The sequencing input was PBMCs or T cells enriched from blood (not recorded which). The CDR3 spells CAISYGEDTQYF. Written as DNA, the CDR3 is TGTGCCATCAGTTATGGGGAGGATACGCAGTATTTT.